This T cell receptor beta chain derives from a study of blood T cell repertoires in COVID-19. Clones were read by immunoSEQ multiplex PCR, and TCRdb kept only the in-frame ones, dropping some. The sample carries about 68,000 clones, nearly 90% recorded once. The sequence derives from a man aged 45-65 years with active COVID-19. What was sequenced was peripheral blood.

CDR3 in DNA: TGTGCCAGCAGCTTAAGGTACAGAGACGACGAGCAGTACTTC. It translates to CASSLRYRDDEQYF. The chain uses TRBV7-2 and TRBJ2-7; D remains unclear. The CDR3 runs 14 residues. Germline V gene sequence: CDR1 SGHTA, CDR2 FQGNSA. The ends were cut back, 2 bases at V and 5 bases at J, with 13 bases in the middle.